This T cell receptor (beta chain) stems from a study of CD8 T cells in ankylosing spondylitis. Study-level results: Researchers report that disease-linked clones proved CD8+ and relatively rare in peripheral blood. Reportedly, matched ankylosing spondylitis synovial fluid was significantly enriched for disease-linked clones. A TCR beta motif made of under 10 highly homologous variants seemed typical of ankylosing spondylitis blood. Some of these motif variants have turned up before, in reports on reactive arthritis synovial fluid and blood.

V lost 2 bases to trimming and J lost 2 bases, with 11 bases between them. The CDR3 runs to 14 residues. In germline, CDR1 is SGDLS, CDR2 YYNGEE. TCRdb itself ran the 5' RACE reads through MiXCR, one entry per CDR3 protein. This table has about 6,000 distinct CDR3 sequences, 2.1% appearing once. Many counts were recorded for this clonotype. Its antigen is unidentified. Sequencing was done on a sample of blood, either unsorted or a sorted T cell fraction (not recorded which). The receptor was isolated from a male donor with ankylosing spondylitis or in good health (not recorded which). The chain carries TRBV9 and TRBJ2-7; D perhaps matches TRBD1 (6 bases). The CDR3 coding sequence is TGTGCCAGCAGCGTTCGAGGACAGACCTACGAGCAGTACTTC. Encoded protein: CASSVRGQTYEQYF.